The 32 T cell receptor beta chains below were found in one sample sequenced in a study of shared clonotypes between healthy human individuals. Some clones are missing from TCRdb's copy, which holds only in-frame ones; the method was immunoSEQ multiplex PCR. The repertoire holds roughly 2,000,000 clones, with just over 90% as singletons. Terminally differentiated effector memory CD45RA+ cells were excluded by CCR7 positive selection of CD45RO-negative cells. The sequencing input was naive CD8+ T cells from PBMCs. These receptors were obtained from a man between 18 and 35 years old in good health. Some clones in this sample may be carry-over from other donors' samples.

The chain is built from TRBV5-4 and TRBJ2-3, with TRBD2 matching over 7 bases. The CDR3 is 18 amino acids. Looked up from germline, CDR1 is SGHNT and CDR2 is YYREEE (reference sequence). V lost 3 bases, J lost 1 base, and 14 bases stayed unmatched. CDR3 sequence reads: CASSSREAPPPGTDTQYF. The CDR3 region has the DNA TGTGCCAGCAGCTCTCGGGAGGCGCCTCCCCCCGGCACAGATACGCAGTATTTT.

This clone occurred once. The rearrangement uses TRBV12-5 and TRBJ1-1, with D possibly matching TRBD1 (6 bases). The CDR3 is made up of 13 amino acids. V was cut by 1 base and J by 10 bases, with 13 bases left in between. Germline values: CDR1 LGHNT, CDR2 FRNRAP. CDR3 bases: TGTGCTAGTGGTTTGGAGACAGGCCTCCGAGCTTTCTTT. Translated: CASGLETGLRAFF.

Concerning this clone itself: Other DNA sequences from this sample encode an identical CDR3 as well. The J gene is TRBJ2-7, the V gene TRBV7-2, with TRBD2 identical over 13 bases. Looked up from germline, CDR1 is SGHTA and CDR2 is FQGNSA. The CDR3 is made up of 14 amino acids. Trimming removed 5 bases from V and 4 bases from J; junction bases left unmatched: 2. CDR3 in amino acids: CASSTSGRAYEQYF. In DNA form, the CDR3 reads TGTGCCAGCAGCACTAGCGGGAGGGCTTACGAGCAGTACTTC.

CDR3 sequence: CASSEFGRNYGYTF. The CDR3 DNA reads as TGTGCCAGCAGTGAATTTGGTAGGAACTATGGCTACACCTTC. The chain recombines TRBV25-1 with TRBJ1-2; D call uncertain. CDR3 length: 14 residues. Germline assignment: CDR1 MGHDK and CDR2 SYGVNS. Trimming stripped 1 base from V and 2 bases from J, with 8 bases between.

This clone was observed once. The V call is TRBV4-2, the J call TRBJ1-4; 10 nucleotides line up with TRBD1. This CDR3 region has 18 residues. V was pared by 4 bases and J by 6 bases, with 14 bases of the junction left unmatched. Germline V lookup: CDR1 LGHNA, CDR2 YNFKEQ. CDR3 DNA sequence: TGTGCCAGCAGCCTCGCTGGTCATGTCGGGACAGGGGATGAAAAACTGTTTTTT. Its translation is CASSLAGHVGTGDEKLFF.

V gene TRBV28 combines with J gene TRBJ1-1; TRBD1 aligns across 7 bases. Germline CDR1 MDHEN, CDR2 SYDVKM. There are 14 residues in the CDR3. Germline trimming cut 8 bases from V and 6 bases from J; bases unmatched to any gene: 12. CDR3 region: CASRTRTGPPEAFF. CDR3 sequence (DNA): TGTGCCAGCCGAACTCGGACAGGACCTCCTGAAGCTTTCTTT.

This clone appeared a single time. This rearrangement joins TRBV13 to TRBJ2-1; the match to TRBD2 covers 12 bases. The CDR3 is made up of 15 amino acids. Per germline, CDR1 PRHDT and CDR2 FYEKMQ (reference sequence). V was pared by 4 bases and J by 5 bases, with 3 bases of the junction left unmatched. Written as DNA, the CDR3 is TGTGCCAGCAGCTCCGGACTAGCGGGGCACAATGAGCAGTTCTTC. This codes for CASSSGLAGHNEQFF. Full variable domain (outside the CDR3, taken from reference TRBV13 and TRBJ2-1): AAGVIQSPRHLIKEKRETATLKCYPIPRHDTVYWYQQGPGQDPQFLISFYEKMQSDKGSIPDRFSAQQFSDYHSELNMSSLELGDSALYFCASSSGLAGHNEQFFGPGTRLTVL.

This rearrangement joins TRBV5-1 to TRBJ2-1; D may be TRBD2 (5 bases). CDR3 length: 14 amino acids. Germline V gene data show CDR1 as SGHRS and CDR2 as YFSETQ. Trimming removed 4 bases from V and 4 bases from J, with 12 bases in between. In DNA form, the CDR3 reads TGCGCCAGCAGCCCCACGTCGGGGTACAATGAGCAGTTCTTC. Translated: CASSPTSGYNEQFF.

About this clone itself: Within the sample, other DNA sequences also encode this same CDR3. J is TRBJ1-2 and V is TRBV5-1; D gene uncertain. The germline V gene has CDR1 SGHRS and CDR2 YFSETQ. The V end was cut by 4 bases, the J end by 6 bases, with 7 bases between. This CDR3 is 11 amino acids long. This CDR3 reads CASSLADGYTF. The CDR3 DNA reads TGCGCCAGCAGCCTAGCCGATGGCTACACCTTC.

The chain couples TRBV30 to TRBJ1-4; perhaps TRBD1 as D (5 bases). The CDR3 extends over 15 amino acids. V was shortened by 0 bases and J by 6 bases, with 14 bases between the two germline ends. Germline CDR1 reads GTSNPN; CDR2 reads SVGIG (reference sequence). The CDR3 nucleotides read TGTGCCTGGAGTGTGGAGGGACCTGGAGATGAAAAACTGTTTTTT. Its translation is CAWSVEGPGDEKLFF. The complete variable domain, with remaining parts taken from reference TRBV30 and TRBJ1-4, reads SQTIHQWPATLVQPVGSPLSLECTVEGTSNPNLYWYRQAAGRGLQLLFYSVGIGQISSEVPQNLSASRPQDRQFILSSKKLLLSDSGFYLCAWSVEGPGDEKLFFGSGTQLSVL.

The chain uses TRBV27 and TRBJ2-7; TRBD1 matches 8 bases. V was pared by 6 bases and J by 1 base, with 17 bases of the junction left unmatched. This CDR3 is built from 18 residues. Germline values: CDR1 MNHEY, CDR2 SMNVEV (reference sequence). The DNA of the CDR3 is TGTGCCAGCAGCCGTTTTCCTACCCCCGGGACAGGTTCCTACGAGCAGTACTTC. It encodes CASSRFPTPGTGSYEQYF.

As concerns this clone: The same CDR3 is also encoded by other DNA sequences in this sample. The V and J genes are TRBV9 and TRBJ1-2, with unresolved D. From germline, CDR1 is SGDLS and CDR2 YYNGEE. The CDR3 is 10 amino acids. Trimming left V 3 bases short and J 8 bases short, with 5 bases between. This chain's CDR3 is CASSGSGYTF. Here the CDR3 DNA reads TGTGCCAGCAGCGGCTCGGGCTACACCTTC.

As regards this clone: Within the sample, other DNA sequences also encode this same CDR3. This chain links TRBV27 with TRBJ2-2, with D maybe TRBD1 (6 bases). This CDR3 comprises 13 residues. Trimming pared 6 bases from V and 6 bases from J, leaving 11 bases between. CDR1 and CDR2 (germline): MNHEY, SMNVEV (reference sequence). The CDR3, as DNA: TGTGCCAGCAGCCTCAGGGGCGCCGGGGAGCTGTTTTTT. It is translated as CASSLRGAGELFF.

This chain joins TRBV7-8 and TRBJ1-1; no reliable D call. The germline V gene has CDR1 SGHVS and CDR2 FQNEAQ. This CDR3 is built from 15 residues. Trimming removed 1 base from V and 0 bases from J, with 9 bases in between. CDR3 protein: CASSLGGVMNTEAFF. CDR3 sequence (DNA): TGTGCCAGCAGCTTAGGAGGAGTCATGAACACTGAAGCTTTCTTT.

J is TRBJ2-7 and V is TRBV5-4; D is unresolved. From germline, CDR1 is SGHNT and CDR2 YYREEE (reference sequence). The CDR3 loop spans 13 amino acids. V shed 4 bases and J shed 2 bases, with 10 bases lying between them. The CDR3 loop reads CASSPDTTYEQYF. CDR3 DNA: TGTGCCAGCAGCCCCGATACTACCTACGAGCAGTACTTC.

The chain carries TRBV27 and TRBJ2-7; the match to TRBD2 covers 11 bases. The CDR3 is 16 residues long. The germline V gene encodes CDR1 MNHEY and CDR2 SMNVEV (reference sequence). The V segment lost 2 bases and the J segment 3 bases; nucleotides outside the gene matches: 6. The CDR3 region has the DNA TGTGCCAGCAGTTTAACCTTAGCGGGAGGGGTCTACGAGCAGTACTTC. It encodes CASSLTLAGGVYEQYF.

This chain uses TRBV6-5 with TRBJ1-1, with a weak D call TRBD1 (6 bases). V gave up 7 bases and J gave up 2 bases, with 14 bases separating them. The CDR3 length is 14 residues. From germline, CDR1 is MNHEY and CDR2 SVGAGI. CDR3 bases: TGTGCCAGCAACGCGAAGGGGGGTAACACTGAAGCTTTCTTT. This encodes CASNAKGGNTEAFF.

The CDR3 loop reads CASSVDGMSSYEQYF. Written as DNA, the CDR3 is TGTGCCAGCAGCGTAGACGGAATGAGCTCCTACGAGCAGTACTTC. This sequence joins TRBV9 and TRBJ2-7, with D hard to call. CDR3 length equals 15 residues. Germline V gene sequence: CDR1 SGDLS, CDR2 YYNGEE. V lost 0 bases and J lost 0, with 10 bases in between.

On this clone: A much larger clone is a single base away; this may be a read error. Other DNA sequences within the sample encode an identical CDR3. In nucleotides, the CDR3 is TGTGCCAGCAGTTTAGGGCGGAACACTGAAGCTTTCTTT. This encodes CASSLGRNTEAFF. The gene calls are TRBV27 and TRBJ1-1; the D is unclear. The CDR3 runs to 13 residues. Trimming shortened V by 2 bases and J by 1 base, and 5 bases separated the two germline ends. Germline CDR1 is MNHEY and CDR2 is SMNVEV (reference sequence).

The chain couples TRBV19 to TRBJ1-1; 7 bases agree with TRBD1. This CDR3 is built from 14 residues. V gave up 3 bases and J gave up 4 bases; unmatched junction bases: 5. CDR1 and CDR2 from the germline V gene are LNHDA and SQIVND (reference sequence). The CDR3 nucleotides read TGTGCCAGTAGTATCACCAGGGGGGCCACTGAAGCTTTCTTT. Translation gives CASSITRGATEAFF.

The V and J genes are TRBV28 and TRBJ2-3, with a weak D call TRBD2 (6 bases). The germline CDR1 and CDR2 sequences are MDHEN and SYDVKM. Trimming removed 4 bases at V and 4 bases at J, with 18 bases between. The CDR3 spans 16 residues. As DNA, the CDR3 is TGTGCCAGCAGTTCAGTAACGGGAGAGGTCTCAGATACGCAGTATTTT. This gives the protein CASSSVTGEVSDTQYF.

The chain couples TRBV5-1 to TRBJ2-7, with no clear D. Per the germline V gene, CDR1 is SGHRS and CDR2 is YFSETQ. CDR3 length: 15 residues. Trimming cost V 1 base and J 0 bases, with 11 bases left between them. CDR3 bases: TGCGCCAGCAGCTTGCGACCGGCTGACTCCTACGAGCAGTACTTC. Its translation is CASSLRPADSYEQYF.

The chain has TRBV27 and TRBJ2-7; D possibly corresponds to TRBD1 (6 bases). Looked up from germline, CDR1 is MNHEY and CDR2 is SMNVEV (reference sequence). Trimming stripped 8 bases from V and 4 bases from J, with 21 bases between. CDR3 length: 15 residues. The CDR3 here is CASGSGEEALYEQYF. The DNA of the CDR3 is TGTGCCAGCGGATCAGGGGAAGAGGCATTGTACGAGCAGTACTTC.

The chain employs TRBV4-3 and TRBJ2-1; 7 bases fit TRBD2. Trimming removed 3 bases from V and 8 bases from J; junction bases left unmatched: 10. This CDR3 is 15 amino acids long. Germline assignment: CDR1 LGHNA and CDR2 YSLEER. CDR3 sequence: CASSQQSGRGYEQFF. CDR3 nucleotide sequence: TGCGCCAGCAGCCAGCAAAGTGGGAGGGGATATGAGCAGTTCTTC.

Here the CDR3 DNA reads TGTGCCAGCAGTGCAGCGGGAGCAACGGATACGCAGTATTTT. As protein: CASSAAGATDTQYF. The chain links TRBV2 to TRBJ2-3; 8 nucleotides align to TRBD2. Trimming removed 4 bases from V and 6 bases from J; junction bases left unmatched: 6. Germline V gene data show CDR1 as SNHLY and CDR2 as FYNNEI. This CDR3 spans 14 amino acids.

V usage is TRBV7-9 and J usage is TRBJ1-2, with D uncertain. The CDR3 has 15 amino acids. CDR1 and CDR2 from the germline V gene are SEHNR and FQNEAQ (reference sequence). Trimming took 1 base from V and 5 from J, leaving 14 bases between them. The chain's CDR3 is CASSLGARPRYGYTF. The CDR3 coding sequence is TGTGCCAGCAGCTTAGGGGCCAGACCCCGGTATGGCTACACCTTC.

To note about this clone: Other DNA variants within this sample encode the same CDR3. This chain connects TRBV5-6 to TRBJ1-3, with no clear D. The CDR3 consists of 14 residues. Per the germline V gene, CDR1 is SGHDT and CDR2 is YYEEEE. The germline V and J ends were trimmed by 0 bases and 2 bases, with 6 bases remaining between them. CDR3 amino acids: CASSLGAAGNTIYF. The DNA for the CDR3 is TGTGCCAGCAGCTTGGGCGCAGCTGGAAACACCATATATTTT.

The J gene is TRBJ1-2, the V gene TRBV7-2; D is unresolved. The CDR3 is 15 amino acids. CDR1 and CDR2 from the germline V gene are SGHTA and FQGNSA. V gave up 6 bases and J gave up 3 bases, with 17 bases separating them. The CDR3 reads CASSVATISDYGYTF. In DNA, the CDR3 is TGTGCCAGCAGTGTGGCCACAATTTCTGACTATGGCTACACCTTC.

The rearrangement joins TRBV5-8 to TRBJ2-6; no reliable D call. V lost 0 bases and J 2 bases, leaving 3 bases between the germline ends. The CDR3 has 14 amino acids. Germline lookup yields CDR1 SGHTS and CDR2 YDEGEE. The CDR3 sequence is CASSLDPGANVLTF. CDR3 in DNA: TGTGCCAGCAGCTTGGATCCTGGGGCCAACGTCCTGACTTTC.

This clone came up once. This CDR3 reads CASSIIGGSGETQYF. The CDR3 region has the DNA TGTGCCAGTAGTATAATCGGCGGGAGTGGGGAGACCCAGTACTTC. V usage is TRBV19 and J usage is TRBJ2-5, with 7 bases that match TRBD2. This CDR3 region has 15 residues. The germline gives CDR1 LNHDA, CDR2 SQIVND (reference sequence). V trimming: 2 bases; J trimming: 5 bases; junction bases outside the gene matches: 8.

The rearrangement joins TRBV15 to TRBJ1-1; no definite D call. This CDR3 is 13 amino acids long. Germline loops: CDR1 LNHNV, CDR2 YYDKDF (reference sequence). With 5 bases removed from V and 0 bases from J, the gap between germline ends came to 7 bases. The DNA for the CDR3 is TGTGCCACCAGCCTAGACTTGAACACTGAAGCTTTCTTT. Its translation: CATSLDLNTEAFF. The whole variable domain, filled in from reference TRBV15 and TRBJ1-1, reads DAMVIQNPRYQVTQFGKPVTLSCSQTLNHNVMYWYQQKSSQAPKLLFHYYDKDFNNEADTPDNFQSRRPNTSFCFLDIRSPGLGDTAMYLCATSLDLNTEAFFGQGTRLTVV.

The rearrangement uses TRBV4-2 and TRBJ2-7; TRBD2 matches at 8 bases. CDR3 length: 17 residues. The germline gives CDR1 LGHNA, CDR2 YNFKEQ. The J segment lost 5 bases and the V segment lost 0 bases, leaving 12 bases of the junction unmatched. The CDR3 DNA follows: TGTGCCAGCAGCCAAGACCTCCCAGCGGGAGAGAACCACGAGCAGTACTTC. Translating gives CASSQDLPAGENHEQYF.